This note documents a single TCR beta chain sequence. The data are from a study of blood T cell repertoires in COVID-19. Study details: Samples of COVID-19 (acute and convalescent) were obtained from the United States, Italy and Spain.

The data were produced by immunoSEQ multiplex PCR, yet TCRdb's version contains in-frame clones alone and is incomplete. The sample includes tens of thousands of clones, around 89% of them seen just once. The clonotype comes from a man aged 50 to 60 with acute or convalescent COVID-19. The sequenced sample consisted of peripheral blood.

CDR3 loop: CASRSQGSGEKLFF. In DNA, the CDR3 is TGTGCCAGCAGATCTCAGGGGTCCGGTGAAAAACTGTTTTTT. The gene calls are TRBV28 and TRBJ1-4; D might be TRBD1 (6 bases). Germline CDR1 reads MDHEN; CDR2 reads SYDVKM. CDR3 length: 14 residues. V was trimmed by 6 bases and J by 7 bases, leaving 15 bases between them.